This TCR beta chain was sequenced in a study of T cells in Graves' hyperthyroidism and ophthalmopathy. Notes on this clonotype: A much larger clone is a single base away; this may be a read error.

RNA transcripts were the template for amplifying TCR beta CDR3 regions. The TCR CDR3 first-round RT-PCR relied on the HTBI primer set. Each CDR3 protein is one row after TCRdb ran MiXCR on the multiplex PCR reads. The top ten hold approximately 49% of the sample, which has under 350,000 distinct CDR3 sequences, about 20% seen once. V was pared by 7 bases and J by 4 bases, with 6 bases of the junction left unmatched. The CDR3 has 14 residues. Germline-derived CDR1 and CDR2 are SNHLY and FYNNEI. Sequenced input: blood. The clonotype originates from a woman aged 45-65 years with Graves' hyperthyroidism. The genes are TRBV2 and TRBJ2-3; 9 bases fit TRBD2. The CDR3 sequence is CASKMAGGADTQYF. The CDR3 DNA reads TGTGCCAGCAAGATGGCGGGGGGGGCAGATACGCAGTATTTT. The full variable domain, in which reference TRBV2 and TRBJ2-3 provide the parts outside the CDR3, is EPEVTQTPSHQVTQMGQEVILRCVPISNHLYFYWYRQILGQKVEFLVSFYNNEISEKSEIFDDQFSVERPDGSNFTLKIRSTKLEDSAMYFCASKMAGGADTQYFGPGTRLTVL.